This T cell receptor (beta chain) is from a study of T-cell memory formation after mild COVID-19. On the study more broadly: Across donors, TCR clusters were largely donor specific. Study outcomes and limitations: Cross-reactive memory apparently joined, as some responding clones appeared in pre-infection memory. Mainly in CM and EM were contracting CD4+ clones; CD8+ were in EMRA.

This clonotype was found a few times. Its antigen is unknown. Via MiXCR, TCRdb re-called the 5' RACE reads, giving one row per CDR3 protein. This table has about 250,000 distinct CDR3 sequences, 15% to 19% appearing once. The length of the CDR3 is 15 residues. Trimming left V 2 bases short and J 3 bases short, with 13 bases between. Germline V gives CDR1 SEHNR, CDR2 FQNEAQ (reference sequence). This rearrangement joins TRBV7-9 to TRBJ1-1, with D possibly TRBD1 on 6 matching bases. Material: PBMCs or a T cell subset sorted from them (not recorded which). The source of this sequence is an adult woman who had mild COVID-19 (a few samples of this study predate the infection). Cell type and time point are not known. The chain's CDR3 is CASSLQGTADTEAFF. The CDR3 DNA reads TGTGCCAGCAGCTTACAGGGGACTGCGGACACTGAAGCTTTCTTT.